This passage covers 20 T cell receptor beta chains from one sample sequenced in a study of blood T cell repertoires in COVID-19. Profiling relied on immunoSEQ multiplex PCR, and the TCRdb table lists in-frame clones only, not all of them. The data contain about 300,000 clones, around 83% of them singletons. Sequenced: peripheral blood. These receptor sequences come from a woman aged 50 to 60 with acute or convalescent COVID-19.

The chain uses TRBV9 and TRBJ1-5; TRBD1 matches 9 bases. CDR3 length equals 14 residues. Germline V gene data show CDR1 as SGDLS and CDR2 as YYNGEE. V shed 7 bases and J 6 bases; nucleotides not matched to a gene: 8. DNA for the CDR3: TGTGCCAGCTCACGGACAGGGGAAATTCAGCCCCAGCATTTT. It translates to CASSRTGEIQPQHF.

J is TRBJ1-3 and V is TRBV12-5, with unresolved D. CDR3 length: 15 amino acids. Deletions cut 2 bases from V and 0 bases from J, with 8 bases between. Germline CDR1 LGHNT, CDR2 FRNRAP. DNA of the CDR3: TGTGCTAGTGGTTTGAACCCGAGCTCTGGAAACACCATATATTTT. Its translation: CASGLNPSSGNTIYF.

This clone has more than one count but fewer than ten. The V and J genes are TRBV3-1 (or the pseudogene TRBV3-2) and TRBJ1-1; 9 nucleotides align to TRBD1. V shed 5 bases, J shed 4 bases, and the junction held 5 bases outside the gene matches. The CDR3 totals 14 residues. Germline CDR1 and CDR2: LGHDT and YNNKEL (reference sequence). CDR3 bases: TGTGCCAGCAGCTTACAGGGGGCGCGCACTGAAGCTTTCTTT. Translating gives CASSLQGARTEAFF.

The rearrangement links TRBV3-1 (or the pseudogene TRBV3-2) to TRBJ1-2, with D maybe TRBD1 (5 bases). Germline CDR1 reads LGHDT; CDR2 reads YNNKEL (reference sequence). The ends were cut back, 3 bases at V and 4 bases at J, with 12 bases in the middle. This CDR3 is built from 14 residues. The CDR3 is CASSQIGTRYGYTF. The CDR3 region has the DNA TGTGCCAGCAGCCAGATCGGGACTCGCTATGGCTACACCTTC.

The rearrangement uses TRBV6-1 and TRBJ1-2, with D unresolved. CDR3 length: 16 amino acids. V lost 3 bases and J lost 3, with 17 bases in between. The germline V gene encodes CDR1 MNHNS and CDR2 SASEGT. The CDR3 coding sequence is TGTGCCAGCAGTGAGTCGGTGAGGGTATCTTACTATGGCTACACCTTC. Translated, it gives CASSESVRVSYYGYTF.

J is TRBJ2-3 and V is TRBV7-2, with 8 bases lining up with TRBD2. Germline V gene lookup returns CDR1 SGHTA and CDR2 FQGNSA. The trim removed 5 bases at V and 6 bases at J, leaving 16 bases unmatched. CDR3 size: 17 residues. The CDR3 reads CASSPGRRGLGVDTQYF. CDR3 sequence (DNA): TGTGCCAGCAGCCCCGGTCGGAGGGGACTAGGGGTCGATACGCAGTATTTT.

V usage is TRBV5-1 and J usage is TRBJ2-1; no clear D gene. V lost 1 base and J 10 bases, leaving 12 bases between the germline ends. CDR3 length: 13 amino acids. Per germline, CDR1 SGHRS and CDR2 YFSETQ. CDR3 amino acids: CASSLFLASEQFF. CDR3 nucleotides: TGCGCCAGCAGCTTGTTTTTGGCCTCAGAGCAGTTCTTC.

J is TRBJ2-1 and V is TRBV19, with 11 bases aligning to TRBD1. The germline V gene encodes CDR1 LNHDA and CDR2 SQIVND (reference sequence). The CDR3 is made up of 13 amino acids. V lost 5 bases, J lost 10 bases, and 4 bases stayed unmatched. The CDR3 is CASSGQGAGEQFF. In nucleotides, the CDR3 is TGTGCCAGTAGTGGACAGGGGGCTGGGGAGCAGTTCTTC.

CDR3 nucleotide sequence: TGTGCCAGCTCATCAGGGCGGAACAATCAGCCCCAGCATTTT. Translating it yields CASSSGRNNQPQHF. This chain connects TRBV18 to TRBJ1-5; D perhaps matches TRBD1 (5 bases). Germline CDR1 is KGHSH and CDR2 is LQKENI. V lost 5 bases and J 3 bases, leaving 11 bases between the germline ends. The CDR3 runs 14 residues.

The chain recombines TRBV2 with TRBJ2-2, with D possibly matching TRBD1 (6 bases). Germline assignment: CDR1 SNHLY and CDR2 FYNNEI. Trimming left V 7 bases short and J 6 bases short, with 18 bases between. The CDR3 length is 15 residues. The CDR3 coding sequence is TGTGCCAGCAATTTAAACAGGGAGTTGGCCGGGGAGCTGTTTTTT. Protein sequence: CASNLNRELAGELFF.

The genes are TRBV27 and TRBJ2-1, with a possible D match to TRBD1 (6 bases). The CDR3 is made up of 14 amino acids. CDR1 MNHEY and CDR2 SMNVEV come from the germline V gene (reference sequence). V was pared by 2 bases and J by 7 bases, with 12 bases between. The CDR3 here is CASSLIPTGNEQFF. CDR3 DNA sequence: TGTGCCAGCAGTTTAATACCAACAGGGAATGAGCAGTTCTTC.

This sequence joins TRBV12-3 or TRBV12-4 and TRBJ2-3; D is perhaps TRBD1 (5 bases). Deletions cut 4 bases from V and 10 bases from J, with 9 bases between. The CDR3 is 11 residues long. The DNA of the CDR3 is TGTGCCAGCAGTTCAGGGTGGGCGCAGTATTTT. Its protein product is CASSSGWAQYF.

V is TRBV12-3 or TRBV12-4 and J is TRBJ1-1, with 7 bases lining up with TRBD1. There are 13 residues in the CDR3. V lost 5 bases and J lost 5; bases outside the gene matches: 5. The CDR3 loop reads CASSKSRGTEAFF. CDR3 sequence (DNA): TGTGCCAGCAGTAAAAGCAGGGGGACTGAAGCTTTCTTT.

The rearrangement links TRBV11-2 to TRBJ1-1; the D gene is possibly TRBD1 (5 bases). Germline CDR1 reads SGHAT; CDR2 reads FQNNGV. Between the trimmed V and J ends, which lost 4 bases and 3 bases, there was a span of 15 bases. The CDR3 extends over 15 amino acids. The CDR3 loop is CASSYLPAGDTEAFF. In nucleotides, the CDR3 is TGTGCCAGCAGCTACCTACCAGCGGGGGACACTGAAGCTTTCTTT.

The chain uses TRBV3-1 (or the pseudogene TRBV3-2) and TRBJ2-2; D is uncertain. The CDR3 runs to 15 residues. Trimming left V 3 bases short and J 0 bases short, with 8 bases between. The germline CDR1 and CDR2 sequences are LGHDT and YNNKEL (reference sequence). DNA for the CDR3: TGTGCCAGCAGCCATCTCAGGTCGAACACCGGGGAGCTGTTTTTT. Protein sequence: CASSHLRSNTGELFF.

CDR3 sequence reads: CASSEVGRDYNEQFF. As DNA, the CDR3 is TGTGCCAGCAGTGAAGTAGGCAGGGACTACAATGAGCAGTTCTTC. The gene calls are TRBV6-1 and TRBJ2-1, with D possibly TRBD1 on 5 matching bases. The germline CDR1 and CDR2 sequences are MNHNS and SASEGT. This CDR3 is built from 15 residues. Trimming removed 1 base from V and 3 bases from J, with 10 bases in between.

The CDR3 loop is CASGWDTNYGYTF. The DNA of the CDR3 is TGTGCCAGCGGCTGGGACACTAACTATGGCTACACCTTC. The rearrangement joins TRBV11-1 to TRBJ1-2, with D tentatively TRBD1 (6 bases). The CDR3 runs to 13 residues. Germline CDR1 reads SGHAT; CDR2 reads FQDESV (reference sequence). V lost 8 bases and J lost 0, with 10 bases in between.

CDR3 coding DNA: TGTGCCAGCAGCGTCACAGGGGGGTTAAACGGGGAGCTGTTTTTT. It is translated as CASSVTGGLNGELFF. This sequence joins TRBV9 and TRBJ2-2; 8 nucleotides align to TRBD1. CDR3 length equals 15 residues. Trimming took 2 bases from V and 7 from J; bases not matched to a gene: 7. CDR1 is SGDLS, CDR2 YYNGEE, per germline.

This chain uses TRBV19 with TRBJ2-7, with 7 bases identical to TRBD2. V dropped 6 bases and J dropped 6; count of bases not matched to a gene: 11. This CDR3 spans 14 amino acids. Germline V lookup: CDR1 LNHDA, CDR2 SQIVND (reference sequence). CDR3 DNA: TGTGCCAGTAGACCGGGGGGTCAGGGTGTCGAGCAGTACTTC. This translates into CASRPGGQGVEQYF.

The V and J genes are TRBV7-2 and TRBJ1-3, with 7 bases matching TRBD1. Germline CDR1 SGHTA, CDR2 FQGNSA. This CDR3 spans 16 amino acids. V shed 6 bases and J 0 bases; nucleotides not matched to a gene: 8. DNA for the CDR3: TGTGCCAGCAGTAGTACAGGGGCCGTCTCTGGAAACACCATATATTTT. Translation gives CASSSTGAVSGNTIYF.